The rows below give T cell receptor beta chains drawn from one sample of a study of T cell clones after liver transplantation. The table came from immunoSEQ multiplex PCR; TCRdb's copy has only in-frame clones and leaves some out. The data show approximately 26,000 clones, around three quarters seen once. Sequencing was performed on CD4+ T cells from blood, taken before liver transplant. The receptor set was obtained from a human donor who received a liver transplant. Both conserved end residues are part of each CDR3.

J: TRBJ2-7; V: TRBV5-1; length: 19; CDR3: CASSPADREMGAKRYEQYF
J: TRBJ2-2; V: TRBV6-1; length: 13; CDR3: CASSVVNTGELFF
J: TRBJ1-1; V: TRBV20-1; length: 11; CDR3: CSGRGVFGAFF
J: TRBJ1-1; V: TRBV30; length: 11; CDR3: CAWKVGETAFF
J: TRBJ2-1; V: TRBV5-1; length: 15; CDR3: CASSLVPGRYNEQFF
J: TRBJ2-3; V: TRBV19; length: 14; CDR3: CASTDRGGTDTQYF
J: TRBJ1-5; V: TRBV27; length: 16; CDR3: CASSPTGSNSNQPQHF
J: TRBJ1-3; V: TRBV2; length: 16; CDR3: CASSETGMLSGNTIYF
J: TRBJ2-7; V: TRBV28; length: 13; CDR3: CASGTGGVYEQYF
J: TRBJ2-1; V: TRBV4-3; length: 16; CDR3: CASSQEASGRRNEQFF
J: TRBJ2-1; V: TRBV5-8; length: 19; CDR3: CASSRLGLAGVTAYNEQFF
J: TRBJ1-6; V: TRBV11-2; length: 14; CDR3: CASSSTDNNSPLHF
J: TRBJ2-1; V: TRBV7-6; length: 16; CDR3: CASSLFSPTSYSEQFF
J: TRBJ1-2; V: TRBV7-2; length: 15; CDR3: CASSLGTKTNYGYTF
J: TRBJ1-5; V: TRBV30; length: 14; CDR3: CAWSVDSATQPQHF
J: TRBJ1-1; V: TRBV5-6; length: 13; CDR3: CASSLAGGGEAFF
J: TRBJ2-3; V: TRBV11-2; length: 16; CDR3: CASNLLAGGPPDTQYF
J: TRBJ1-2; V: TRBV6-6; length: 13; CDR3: CASRMGQGQGYTF
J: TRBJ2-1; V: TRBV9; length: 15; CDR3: CASSPRGTGFNEQFF
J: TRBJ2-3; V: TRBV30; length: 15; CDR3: CAWTRTGASGDTQYF
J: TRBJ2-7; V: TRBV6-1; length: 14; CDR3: CASTLGRDGIPQYF
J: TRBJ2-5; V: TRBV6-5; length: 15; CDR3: CASSYSNMAQETQYF
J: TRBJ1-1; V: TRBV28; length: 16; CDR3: CASSLNDLVKNTEAFF
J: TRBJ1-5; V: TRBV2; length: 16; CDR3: CASSAEVTGGNQPQHF
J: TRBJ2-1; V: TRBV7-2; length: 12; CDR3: CASRYSGNEQFF